Presented here are 16 T cell receptor beta chains from one specimen sequenced in a study of blood T cells in healthy people across ages. It was with a sample-barcoded 5' primer and a J-beta primer mix that a second PCR of about 6 to 12 cycles was run. A single record per CDR3 protein comes from TCRdb applying MiXCR to the 5' RACE reads. The data show approximately 690,000 distinct CDR3 sequences, approximately 40% seen once. Sequenced material: blood. These receptors came from an older man in good health.

The chain is built from TRBV12-3 or TRBV12-4 and TRBJ2-5; tentatively, D is TRBD1 (6 bases). V lost 5 bases, J lost 2 bases, and 12 bases lay in between. This CDR3 is 14 amino acids long. The CDR3 spells CASSPGTPQETQYF. The CDR3 region has the DNA TGTGCCAGCAGTCCAGGGACACCTCAAGAGACCCAGTACTTC.

V and J are TRBV5-1 and TRBJ2-1; D possibly corresponds to TRBD1 (5 bases). The germline gives CDR1 SGHRS, CDR2 YFSETQ. Trimming stripped 0 bases from V and 0 bases from J, with 10 bases between. CDR3 length equals 16 residues. The CDR3 DNA reads TGCGCCAGCAGCTTGGCCAGGACACGCTCCTACAATGAGCAGTTCTTC. Its translation is CASSLARTRSYNEQFF.

This clonotype was seen only a few times. The DNA for the CDR3 is TGTGCCAGCAGCCTACAGGGAAATGGCTACACCTTC. Translated, it gives CASSLQGNGYTF. This chain links TRBV7-9 with TRBJ1-2, with a weak D call TRBD1 (6 bases). The germline V and J ends were trimmed by 5 bases and 6 bases, with 10 bases remaining between them. Germline CDR1 reads SEHNR; CDR2 reads FQNEAQ (reference sequence). The CDR3 length is 12 residues.

This clonotype appeared a few times. This rearrangement joins TRBV7-8 to TRBJ1-2, with unresolved D. V shed 1 base and J shed 3 bases, with 6 bases lying between them. The CDR3 contains 13 residues. The germline V gene encodes CDR1 SGHVS and CDR2 FQNEAQ. The CDR3 DNA reads as TGTGCCAGCAGCTTAGACCTTGACTATGGCTACACCTTC. Its protein product is CASSLDLDYGYTF.

The rearrangement joins TRBV30 to TRBJ2-1, with TRBD2 matching over 8 bases. In germline, CDR1 is GTSNPN, CDR2 SVGIG (reference sequence). The ends lost 2 bases at V and 9 bases at J; junction bases unmatched: 6. This CDR3 is built from 13 residues. The CDR3 DNA is TGTGCCTGGAGTCCCATTAGCGGGATTGAGCAGTTCTTC. Its translation: CAWSPISGIEQFF.

The V gene is TRBV20-1, the J gene TRBJ2-7; D is unresolved. The CDR3 sequence is 15 residues long. Trimming cost V 3 bases and J 1 base, with 16 bases left between them. Germline V gives CDR1 DFQATT, CDR2 SNEGSKA (reference sequence). The CDR3 DNA reads TGCAGTGCTAGCGCCTCAGAAACTCCTTCCTACGAGCAGTACTTC. Encoded protein: CSASASETPSYEQYF.

The chain links TRBV11-2 to TRBJ2-7; D unresolved. The germline V and J ends were trimmed by 5 bases and 4 bases, with 12 bases remaining between them. CDR1 and CDR2 (germline): SGHAT, FQNNGV. The CDR3 length is 13 residues. DNA for the CDR3: TGTGCCAGCAGCGTCGGCCTGGGTTACGAGCAGTACTTC. Translating gives CASSVGLGYEQYF.

The rearrangement joins TRBV6-5 to TRBJ1-2, with a weak D call TRBD1 (6 bases). Germline CDR1 and CDR2: MNHEY and SVGAGI. Trimming took off 3 bases at V and 2 bases at J, with 10 bases between the two ends. The CDR3 extends over 14 amino acids. The CDR3 DNA reads as TGTGCCAGCAGTTATGGGGGCGAGAACTATGGCTACACCTTC. Amino acids: CASSYGGENYGYTF.

This clonotype was detected ten times or more. V gene TRBV4-3 combines with J gene TRBJ2-3; weak D call: TRBD2 (5 bases). CDR3 size: 17 residues. V gave up 0 bases and J gave up 4 bases, with 17 bases separating them. Germline-derived CDR1 and CDR2 are LGHNA and YSLEER. The CDR3: CASSQDSASQLADTQYF. CDR3 DNA: TGCGCCAGCAGCCAAGATTCCGCTAGCCAGTTGGCAGATACGCAGTATTTT.

This rearrangement joins TRBV7-9 to TRBJ2-6; the match to TRBD1 covers 8 bases. Germline lookup yields CDR1 SEHNR and CDR2 FQNEAQ (reference sequence). J gave up 2 bases and V 2 bases, and 11 bases lay outside the gene matches. The CDR3 has 19 amino acids. The CDR3 DNA is TGTGCCAGCAGCTTAACGCTAAGGACAGGGTTCCCTGGGGCCAACGTCCTGACTTTC. Its translation is CASSLTLRTGFPGANVLTF.

This clonotype was counted at least ten times. The chain employs TRBV7-6 and TRBJ2-5; the match to TRBD2 covers 11 bases. The CDR3 length is 13 residues. V lost 11 bases and J lost 3; bases outside the gene matches: 5. CDR1 and CDR2 (germline): SGHVS, FNYEAQ. The DNA for the CDR3 is TGTGCCTCCGGGACTAGCGGAAAAGAGACCCAGTACTTC. It translates to CASGTSGKETQYF.

This clonotype was seen a few times. At one of its ends the junction is not consistent with the germline gene, which may arise from a read error. The gene calls are TRBV28 and TRBJ1-4, with D perhaps TRBD1 (5 bases). The length of the CDR3 is 12 residues. The germline gives CDR1 MDHEN, CDR2 SYDVKM. The CDR3 loop is CASRPGGEKLFF. The CDR3 nucleotides are TGTGCTAGCAGACCCGGGGGAGAAAAACTGTTTTTT.

This clonotype was observed a few times. The chain employs TRBV2 and TRBJ2-3; no reliable D call. The CDR3 spans 13 residues. CDR1 and CDR2 from the germline V gene are SNHLY and FYNNEI. The ends were cut back, 3 bases at V and 3 bases at J, with 7 bases in the middle. The DNA for the CDR3 is TGTGCCAGCAGTGATATAGTGACAGATACGCAGTATTTT. It encodes CASSDIVTDTQYF.

The V call is TRBV20-1, the J call TRBJ1-5; D not resolved. V was pared by 0 bases and J by 5 bases, with 8 bases between. The germline CDR1 and CDR2 sequences are DFQATT and SNEGSKA (reference sequence). This CDR3 spans 13 amino acids. The CDR3 region has the DNA TGCAGTGCTAGAGATGTGTATGATCAGCCCCAGCATTTT. Translating gives CSARDVYDQPQHF.

The V gene is TRBV6-1, the J gene TRBJ2-7, with D unclear. This CDR3 is 13 amino acids long. V was clipped by 4 bases and J by 2 bases, with 9 bases between them. The V gene's germline CDR1 is MNHNS and CDR2 SASEGT. CDR3 DNA sequence: TGTGCCAGCAGTGTTTCAGTCGCCTACGAGCAGTACTTC. The encoded protein is CASSVSVAYEQYF.

This rearrangement joins TRBV6-6 to TRBJ2-5, with TRBD1 as a possible D gene (5 bases). TRBJ2-7 explains the end of the DNA better; the J call may be wrong. The CDR3 spans 13 residues. Germline V gives CDR1 MNHNY, CDR2 SVGAGI (reference sequence). CDR3 sequence: CASRIGAPYEQYF. CDR3 nucleotide sequence: TGTGCCAGTCGCATTGGGGCTCCCTACGAGCAGTACTTC.